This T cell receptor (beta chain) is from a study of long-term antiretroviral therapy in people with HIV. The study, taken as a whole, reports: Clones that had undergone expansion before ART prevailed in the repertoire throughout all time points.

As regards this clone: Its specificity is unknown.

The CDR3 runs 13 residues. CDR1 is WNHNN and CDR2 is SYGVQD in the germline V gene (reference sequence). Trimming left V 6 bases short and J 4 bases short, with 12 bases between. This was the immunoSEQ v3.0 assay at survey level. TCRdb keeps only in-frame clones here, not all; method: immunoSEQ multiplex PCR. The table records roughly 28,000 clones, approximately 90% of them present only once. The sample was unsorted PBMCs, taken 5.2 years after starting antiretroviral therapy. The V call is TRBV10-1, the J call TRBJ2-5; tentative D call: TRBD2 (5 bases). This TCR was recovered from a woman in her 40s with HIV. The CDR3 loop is CASRRSDGETQYF. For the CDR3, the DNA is TGCGCCAGCAGGCGTAGCGACGGAGAGACCCAGTACTTC.